The 7 T cell receptor beta chains below all came from one sample that was sequenced in a study of OX40 agonist ivuxolimab in advanced cancers. The repertoire was sequenced with immunoSEQ multiplex PCR; TCRdb's copy has only in-frame clones and lacks some. The repertoire holds approximately 26,000 clones, roughly 80% seen once, with roughly 13% in the top ten. The sequencing used CD4+ or CD8+ T cells sorted from blood, collected in a trial of the OX40 agonist ivuxolimab. These receptors originate from an adult with an advanced solid tumor such as melanoma, head and neck, liver or kidney cancer.

This clone was recorded once. This sequence joins TRBV29-1 and TRBJ2-3; 14 bases match TRBD2. CDR3 length: 17 residues. V was clipped by 6 bases and J by 6 bases; unmatched bases: 14. Per the germline V gene, CDR1 is SQVTM and CDR2 is ANQGSEA. CDR3 amino acids: CSVRIFPGLAGVDTQYF. DNA of the CDR3: TGCAGCGTGCGAATTTTCCCGGGACTAGCGGGGGTGGATACGCAGTATTTT.

This chain uses TRBV9 with TRBJ2-3; a possible D gene is TRBD2 (6 bases). The CDR3 loop spans 16 amino acids. Germline-derived CDR1 and CDR2 are SGDLS and YYNGEE. V was pared by 0 bases and J by 3 bases, with 14 bases between. CDR3 sequence reads: CASSVEPAGHTDTQYF. DNA of the CDR3: TGTGCCAGCAGCGTAGAGCCAGCGGGTCATACAGATACGCAGTATTTT. Complete variable domain (other parts from reference TRBV9 and TRBJ2-3): DSGVTQTPKHLITATGQRVTLRCSPRSGDLSVYWYQQSLDQGLQFLIQYYNGEERAKGNILERFSAQQFPDLHSELNLSSLELGDSALYFCASSVEPAGHTDTQYFGPGTRLTVL.

This clone was detected only a few times. The rearrangement uses TRBV6-5 and TRBJ1-1; no firm D call. The V and J ends lost 4 bases and 3 bases respectively, with 9 bases between them. Germline V gene sequence: CDR1 MNHEY, CDR2 SVGAGI. The CDR3 runs 13 residues. The CDR3, as DNA: TGTGCCAGCAGTTGGGTGAAGCACACTGAAGCTTTCTTT. It translates to CASSWVKHTEAFF.

The sample holds one count of this clone. V usage is TRBV5-4 and J usage is TRBJ1-1; D call uncertain. V was shortened by 4 bases and J by 4 bases, with 8 bases between the two germline ends. The length of the CDR3 is 12 residues. CDR1 is SGHNT and CDR2 is YYREEE in the germline V gene (reference sequence). The CDR3 coding sequence is TGTGCCAGCAGCGGTGGGATCACTGAAGCTTTCTTT. The encoded protein is CASSGGITEAFF. The variable domain in full, with the rest retrieved from reference TRBV5-4 and TRBJ1-1, is ETGVTQSPTHLIKTRGQQVTLRCSSQSGHNTVSWYQQALGQGPQFIFQYYREEENGRGNFPPRFSGLQFPNYSSELNVNALELDDSALYLCASSGGITEAFFGQGTRLTVV.

The genes are TRBV10-1 and TRBJ2-7; D is unresolved. V lost 8 bases and J lost 3, with 8 bases in between. This CDR3 comprises 11 residues. Germline V gene data show CDR1 as WNHNN and CDR2 as SYGVQD (reference sequence). This CDR3 is CASGNYYEQYF. CDR3 nucleotides: TGCGCCAGCGGAAACTACTACGAGCAGTACTTC.

This chain uses TRBV20-1 with TRBJ2-2, with D unclear. Germline values: CDR1 DFQATT, CDR2 SNEGSKA (reference sequence). CDR3 length equals 11 residues. The V and J ends lost 6 bases and 0 bases respectively, with 2 bases between them. The CDR3 DNA reads TGCAGTGCCCCGAACACCGGGGAGCTGTTTTTT. Its protein is CSAPNTGELFF.

The genes are TRBV21-1 and TRBJ1-1; the D call of TRBD1 is as the table states it, not checked on the DNA. TRBV21-1 is deemed a pseudogene. The CDR3 is 16 residues long. CDR3 region: CASSPRQGPMNTEAFF. CDR3 DNA sequence: TGTGCCAGCAGCCCACGACAGGGACCCATGAACACTGAAGCTTTCTTT.